A single sample gave rise to the 27 T cell receptor beta chains below, sequenced in a study of cytomegalovirus exposure and HLA in healthy donors (dated by TCRdb to the late 2010s). Libraries were prepared through the immunoSEQ multiplex PCR assay. For the multiplex PCR, a mixture combining 60 forward primers for TCR Vbeta segments and 13 reverse primers for TCR Jbeta segments was used. As stored in TCRdb, this immuneACCESS dataset retains in-frame rearrangements with V and J assigned. A fraction of the clones does not appear; measured against another copy, unresolved V genes explain less than half of the discrepancy, and the remainder lacks a known reason. Here the sample has 200,000 to 250,000 clones; about 84% occur a single time. Of the sample, about 1.2% falls within the top ten clones. The sample comprised PBMCs. All receptors derive from a human donor in good health.

J is TRBJ2-7 and V is TRBV7-9, with a possible D match to TRBD1 (6 bases). V lost 5 bases to trimming and J lost 0 bases, with 17 bases between them. Germline V gives CDR1 SEHNR, CDR2 FQNEAQ (reference sequence). The CDR3 runs to 16 residues. CDR3 DNA sequence: TGTGCCAGCAGCCGGGCGGATGGGGGCAGCTCCTACGAGCAGTACTTC. Translation: CASSRADGGSSYEQYF.

This sequence joins TRBV12-5 and TRBJ1-1; a weak D match, TRBD1 (5 bases). The germline CDR1 and CDR2 sequences are LGHNT and FRNRAP. V lost 0 bases and J lost 5, with 16 bases in between. The length of the CDR3 is 16 residues. In DNA, the CDR3 is TGTGCTAGTGGTTTGGTATTTAACGAGGGGAGGACTGAAGCTTTCTTT. Translated: CASGLVFNEGRTEAFF.

The rearrangement uses TRBV5-1 and TRBJ2-3; 15 bases are a match to TRBD2. CDR3 size: 17 residues. Germline V gives CDR1 SGHRS, CDR2 YFSETQ. The V segment lost 3 bases and the J segment 0 bases; nucleotides outside the gene matches: 2. CDR3 sequence reads: CASSWGLAGGSTDTQYF. DNA for the CDR3: TGCGCCAGCAGCTGGGGACTAGCGGGAGGAAGCACAGATACGCAGTATTTT. Looking up the rest from reference TRBV5-1 and TRBJ2-3 gives the full variable domain: KAGVTQTPRYLIKTRGQQVTLSCSPISGHRSVSWYQQTPGQGLQFLFEYFSETQRNKGNFPGRFSGRQFSNSRSEMNVSTLELGDSALYLCASSWGLAGGSTDTQYFGPGTRLTVL.

The J gene is TRBJ2-4, the V gene TRBV5-8, with 9 bases lining up with TRBD1. The CDR3 is 15 residues long. Germline loops: CDR1 SGHTS, CDR2 YDEGEE. Unmatched junction bases numbered 8, after V lost 4 bases and J lost 6 bases. The CDR3 sequence is CASSVTGGGLNIQYF. CDR3 DNA: TGTGCCAGCAGCGTCACAGGGGGCGGTTTAAACATTCAGTACTTC.

The V and J genes are TRBV7-9 and TRBJ2-7; 8 bases agree with TRBD1. V was pared by 4 bases and J by 2 bases, with 10 bases of the junction left unmatched. The CDR3 runs 16 residues. CDR1 SEHNR and CDR2 FQNEAQ come from the germline V gene (reference sequence). The CDR3 reads CASSYWTGRVAYEQYF. CDR3 coding DNA: TGTGCCAGCAGCTACTGGACAGGGAGAGTGGCCTACGAGCAGTACTTC.

CDR3 in amino acids: CASSYSTGANYGYTF. CDR3 nucleotide sequence: TGTGCCAGCAGTTACTCGACAGGAGCTAACTATGGCTACACCTTC. The chain employs TRBV6-6 and TRBJ1-2, with D maybe TRBD1 (6 bases). The CDR3 is 15 residues long. The V gene lost 0 bases and the J gene lost 0 bases, with 8 bases spanning the gap. Germline CDR1 MNHNY, CDR2 SVGAGI (reference sequence).

V is TRBV6-4 and J is TRBJ2-5; TRBD2 aligns across 7 bases. This CDR3 has 16 amino acids. Germline CDR1 reads MRHNA; CDR2 reads SNTAGT. Germline trimming cut 7 bases from V and 2 bases from J; bases unmatched to any gene: 13. CDR3: CASTTPGEGWQETQYF. For the CDR3, the DNA is TGTGCCAGCACCACCCCCGGGGAGGGCTGGCAAGAGACCCAGTACTTC.

The chain couples TRBV2 to TRBJ2-1; TRBD2 matches at 11 bases. Germline V CDR1 and CDR2: SNHLY, FYNNEI. The trim removed 8 bases at V and 4 bases at J, leaving 7 bases unmatched. The CDR3 is 15 amino acids. The CDR3 here is CASGVGLAGYNEQFF. The CDR3 nucleotides are TGTGCCAGCGGGGTCGGACTAGCGGGTTACAATGAGCAGTTCTTC.

The J gene is TRBJ2-3, the V gene TRBV7-3; 9 bases agree with TRBD1. Germline CDR1 is SGHTA and CDR2 is FQGTGA. There are 16 residues in the CDR3. V shed 2 bases and J 7 bases; nucleotides not matched to a gene: 10. The CDR3 protein is CASSLDGGQGRHTQYF. The CDR3, as DNA: TGTGCCAGCAGCTTAGATGGCGGACAGGGGAGGCATACGCAGTATTTT.

The table lists this clone with a few counts. This rearrangement joins TRBV5-4 to TRBJ2-1; TRBD2 matches 10 bases. CDR1 is SGHNT and CDR2 is YYREEE in the germline V gene (reference sequence). The CDR3 extends over 15 amino acids. Trimming removed 4 bases from V and 0 bases from J; junction bases left unmatched: 1. Here the CDR3 reads CASSIAGGSYNEQFF. CDR3 sequence (DNA): TGTGCCAGCAGCATAGCGGGAGGCTCCTACAATGAGCAGTTCTTC.

The chain joins TRBV6-1 to TRBJ2-7; TRBD2 is a possible D gene (5 bases). The CDR3 totals 14 residues. V dropped 6 bases and J dropped 3 bases, with 15 bases sitting between them. Germline V CDR1 and CDR2: MNHNS, SASEGT. The chain's CDR3 is CASSRPTGGYEQYF. In nucleotides, the CDR3 is TGTGCCAGCAGCAGGCCTACCGGAGGCTACGAGCAGTACTTC.

The table lists this clone with a count of one. The chain links TRBV7-3 to TRBJ2-1; tentative D call: TRBD2 (6 bases). This CDR3 has 15 amino acids. The germline V gene has CDR1 SGHTA and CDR2 FQGTGA. Trimming stripped 5 bases from V and 0 bases from J, with 11 bases between. In DNA form, the CDR3 reads TGTGCCAGCAGCCAAGGAGCGGGCTCCTACAATGAGCAGTTCTTC. The encoded protein is CASSQGAGSYNEQFF.

This chain links TRBV7-6 with TRBJ1-1, with D perhaps TRBD1 (5 bases). CDR1 SGHVS and CDR2 FNYEAQ come from the germline V gene. The germline V and J ends were trimmed by 6 bases and 5 bases, with 16 bases remaining between them. This CDR3 region has 14 residues. CDR3 residues: CASSADNIGTEAFF. As DNA, the CDR3 is TGTGCCAGCAGTGCGGACAATATCGGGACTGAAGCTTTCTTT.

The gene calls are TRBV12-5 and TRBJ1-1; the match to TRBD1 covers 9 bases. V shed 5 bases, J shed 5 bases, and the junction held 9 bases outside the gene matches. The CDR3 sequence is 15 residues long. Germline V CDR1 and CDR2: LGHNT, FRNRAP. CDR3 residues: CASGPPQGARTEAFF. The DNA of the CDR3 is TGTGCTAGTGGTCCCCCACAGGGGGCGAGGACTGAAGCTTTCTTT.

The chain uses TRBV14 and TRBJ2-7, with D tentatively TRBD2 (7 bases). Germline-derived CDR1 and CDR2 are SGHDN and FVKESK. Trimming cost V 4 bases and J 3 bases, with 16 bases left between them. The CDR3 consists of 15 residues. This CDR3 is CASSRQGRGLYEQYF. The CDR3 DNA reads TGTGCCAGCAGCCGCCAGGGGAGGGGACTCTACGAGCAGTACTTC.

The V gene is TRBV6-1, the J gene TRBJ1-3; D may be TRBD1 (6 bases). Germline V gene sequence: CDR1 MNHNS, CDR2 SASEGT. This CDR3 has 14 residues. Trimming shortened V by 6 bases and J by 1 base, and 10 bases separated the two germline ends. The CDR3 DNA reads TGTGCCAGCAGACCTGGACAGTCTGGAAACACCATATATTTT. It encodes CASRPGQSGNTIYF.

This rearrangement joins TRBV28 to TRBJ2-7; 8 positions agree with TRBD1. Germline V gene sequence: CDR1 MDHEN, CDR2 SYDVKM. This CDR3 spans 14 amino acids. V was clipped by 3 bases and J by 2 bases; unmatched bases: 3. The CDR3 bases are TGTGCCAGCAGTTTTGGGGACAGGACCTACGAGCAGTACTTC. Amino acid sequence: CASSFGDRTYEQYF. Complete variable domain (other parts from reference TRBV28 and TRBJ2-7): DVKVTQSSRYLVKRTGEKVFLECVQDMDHENMFWYRQDPGLGLRLIYFSYDVKMKEKGDIPEGYSVSREKKERFSLILESASTNQTSMYLCASSFGDRTYEQYFGPGTRLTVT.

The chain is built from TRBV28 and TRBJ2-2, with D tentatively TRBD1 (5 bases). This CDR3 is built from 13 residues. Germline V lookup: CDR1 MDHEN, CDR2 SYDVKM. With 3 bases removed from V and 6 bases from J, the gap between germline ends came to 8 bases. The CDR3 coding sequence is TGTGCCAGCAGTTTTTCAGGGCCCGGGGAGCTGTTTTTT. Residues: CASSFSGPGELFF.

The rearrangement links TRBV5-1 to TRBJ2-7; no definite D call. CDR1 and CDR2 from the germline V gene are SGHRS and YFSETQ. The V end was cut by 1 base, the J end by 3 bases, with 8 bases between. This CDR3 has 13 residues. CDR3 sequence: CASSLSPNYEQYF. CDR3 bases: TGCGCCAGCAGCTTGTCTCCTAACTACGAGCAGTACTTC.

The rearrangement links TRBV2 to TRBJ1-2; tentatively, D is TRBD1 (6 bases). The V end was cut by 5 bases, the J end by 2 bases, with 18 bases between. Germline loops: CDR1 SNHLY, CDR2 FYNNEI. The CDR3 is made up of 16 amino acids. CDR3 in DNA: TGTGCCAGCAGTCCCAACTGGGGGGGCAGCAACTATGGCTACACCTTC. Amino acids: CASSPNWGGSNYGYTF.

V is TRBV7-2 and J is TRBJ2-7, with D perhaps TRBD1 (5 bases). The CDR3 is 16 amino acids. V was shortened by 0 bases and J by 0 bases, with 12 bases between the two germline ends. The germline CDR1 and CDR2 sequences are SGHTA and FQGNSA. CDR3 protein: CASSLAPTVSSYEQYF. CDR3 DNA: TGTGCCAGCAGCTTAGCCCCGACAGTCAGCTCCTACGAGCAGTACTTC.

On this clone: At one end the junction does not follow the germline gene, possibly because of a read error. V gene TRBV7-9 combines with J gene TRBJ2-7, with D tentatively TRBD1 (6 bases). CDR3 size: 14 residues. Germline values: CDR1 SEHNR, CDR2 FQNEAQ (reference sequence). This chain's CDR3 is CSSSTLQGSYEQYF. The CDR3 DNA reads TGTTCCAGCAGCACCTTACAGGGATCCTACGAGCAGTACTTC.

The V gene is TRBV27, the J gene TRBJ2-7; 11 bases agree with TRBD2. V was clipped by 7 bases and J by 1 base; unmatched bases: 6. Per the germline V gene, CDR1 is MNHEY and CDR2 is SMNVEV (reference sequence). The CDR3 has 15 residues. The CDR3 loop reads CASTALAGGSYEQYF. The CDR3 region has the DNA TGTGCCAGCACTGCTCTAGCGGGGGGTTCCTACGAGCAGTACTTC.

J is TRBJ2-6 and V is TRBV16; 8 positions agree with TRBD1. The trim removed 3 bases at V and 0 bases at J, leaving 1 base unmatched. The CDR3 runs 16 residues. CDR1 is KGHSY, CDR2 FQNENV, per germline. The CDR3 loop is CASSHTGGSGANVLTF. The CDR3 DNA sequence: TGTGCCAGCAGCCATACAGGGGGCTCTGGGGCCAACGTCCTGACTTTC.

The V and J genes are TRBV19 and TRBJ2-3; 7 bases agree with TRBD2. The length of the CDR3 is 15 residues. Germline CDR1 and CDR2: LNHDA and SQIVND (reference sequence). Trimming at V came to 3 bases and at J to 5 bases, leaving 8 bases not matched to a gene. CDR3 loop: CASSIGASGGDTQYF. DNA of the CDR3: TGTGCCAGTAGTATCGGGGCTAGCGGAGGAGATACGCAGTATTTT.

In its sample, this clone was seen once. The chain links TRBV7-9 to TRBJ2-7, with TRBD1 identical over 12 bases. This CDR3 has 18 residues. After removal of 4 bases from V and 1 base from J, the junction contained 11 bases not matched to a gene. CDR1 and CDR2 from the germline V gene are SEHNR and FQNEAQ (reference sequence). The CDR3 spells CASSWGTGGATASYEQYF. DNA of the CDR3: TGTGCCAGCAGCTGGGGGACAGGGGGCGCAACGGCGTCCTACGAGCAGTACTTC.

The chain recombines TRBV5-7 with TRBJ2-7, with TRBD2 identical over 9 bases. TRBV5-7 is annotated as an ORF whose role is uncertain. This CDR3 contains 14 residues. Unmatched junction bases numbered 4, after V lost 3 bases and J lost 3 bases. The CDR3 DNA is TGTGCCAGCAGCTGTGGGACTAGCCTCTACGAGCAGTACTTC. Residues: CASSCGTSLYEQYF.